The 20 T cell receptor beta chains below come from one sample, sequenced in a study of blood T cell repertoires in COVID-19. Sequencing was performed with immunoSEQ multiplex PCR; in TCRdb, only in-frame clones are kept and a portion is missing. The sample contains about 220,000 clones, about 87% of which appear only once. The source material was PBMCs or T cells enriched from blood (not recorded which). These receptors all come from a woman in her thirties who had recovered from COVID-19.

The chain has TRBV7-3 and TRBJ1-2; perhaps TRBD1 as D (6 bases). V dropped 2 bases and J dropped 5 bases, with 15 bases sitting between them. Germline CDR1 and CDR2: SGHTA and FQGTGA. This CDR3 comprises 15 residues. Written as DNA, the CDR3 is TGTGCCAGCAGCTTATTTGGGGGCGCGGAGTATGGCTACACCTTC. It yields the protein CASSLFGGAEYGYTF.

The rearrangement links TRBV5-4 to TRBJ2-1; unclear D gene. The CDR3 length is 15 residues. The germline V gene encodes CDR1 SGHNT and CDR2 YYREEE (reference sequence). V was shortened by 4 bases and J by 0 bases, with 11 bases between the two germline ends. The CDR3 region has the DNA TGTGCCAGCAGCGCGCTACCTGCCTCCTACAATGAGCAGTTCTTC. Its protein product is CASSALPASYNEQFF.

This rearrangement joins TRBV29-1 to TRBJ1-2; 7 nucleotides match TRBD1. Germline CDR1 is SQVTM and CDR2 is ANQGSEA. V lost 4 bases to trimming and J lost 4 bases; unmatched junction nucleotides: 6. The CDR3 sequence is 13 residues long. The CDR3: CSVVSTGRYGYTF. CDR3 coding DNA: TGCAGCGTTGTATCGACAGGGCGCTATGGCTACACCTTC.

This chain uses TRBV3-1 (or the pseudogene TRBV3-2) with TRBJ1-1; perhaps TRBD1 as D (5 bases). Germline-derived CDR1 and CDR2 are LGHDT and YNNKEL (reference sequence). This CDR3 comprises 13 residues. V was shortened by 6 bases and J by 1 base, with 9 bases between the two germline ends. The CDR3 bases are TGTGCCAGCAGTCCAGGACAGAACACTGAAGCTTTCTTT. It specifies CASSPGQNTEAFF.

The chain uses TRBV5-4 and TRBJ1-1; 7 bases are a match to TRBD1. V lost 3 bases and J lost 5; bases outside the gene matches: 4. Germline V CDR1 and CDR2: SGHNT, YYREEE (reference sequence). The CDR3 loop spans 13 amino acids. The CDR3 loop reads CASSSRGRTEAFF. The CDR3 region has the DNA TGTGCCAGCAGCTCAAGGGGGCGGACTGAAGCTTTCTTT.

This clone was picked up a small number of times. The DNA of the CDR3 is TGTGCCAGTAACGGGCAAGGAGGGATCTATGGCTACACCTTC. Translated, it gives CASNGQGGIYGYTF. V is TRBV19 and J is TRBJ1-2, with D unclear. V lost 7 bases, J lost 4 bases, and 16 bases lay in between. The CDR3 consists of 14 residues. Germline CDR1 reads LNHDA; CDR2 reads SQIVND (reference sequence). The full variable domain, completed using reference TRBV19 and TRBJ1-2, is DGGITQSPKYLFRKEGQNVTLSCEQNLNHDAMYWYRQDPGQGLRLIYYSQIVNDFQKGDIAEGYSVSREKKESFPLTVTSAQKNPTAFYLCASNGQGGIYGYTFGSGTRLTVV.

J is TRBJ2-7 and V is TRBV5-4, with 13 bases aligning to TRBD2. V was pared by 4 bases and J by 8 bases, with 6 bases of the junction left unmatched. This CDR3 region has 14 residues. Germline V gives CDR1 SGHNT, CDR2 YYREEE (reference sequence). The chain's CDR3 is CASSQTSGGAQQYF. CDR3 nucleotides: TGTGCCAGCAGCCAAACTAGCGGGGGGGCCCAGCAGTACTTC.

The CDR3, as DNA: TGCAGCGTTGAAGAAGGAGCAGGGGGCTATGGCTACACCTTC. Translating gives CSVEEGAGGYGYTF. V gene TRBV29-1 combines with J gene TRBJ1-2; 7 nucleotides align to TRBD1. The J segment lost 4 bases and the V segment lost 0 bases, leaving 5 bases of the junction unmatched. This CDR3 region has 14 residues. The germline V gene encodes CDR1 SQVTM and CDR2 ANQGSEA.

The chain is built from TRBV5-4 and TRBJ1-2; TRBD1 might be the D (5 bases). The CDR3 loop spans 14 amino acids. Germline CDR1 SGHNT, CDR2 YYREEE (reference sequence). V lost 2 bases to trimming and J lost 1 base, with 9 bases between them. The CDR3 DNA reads TGTGCCAGCAGCTTTCAGGGCGATAACTATGGCTACACCTTC. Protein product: CASSFQGDNYGYTF. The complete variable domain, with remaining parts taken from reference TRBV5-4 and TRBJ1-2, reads ETGVTQSPTHLIKTRGQQVTLRCSSQSGHNTVSWYQQALGQGPQFIFQYYREEENGRGNFPPRFSGLQFPNYSSELNVNALELDDSALYLCASSFQGDNYGYTFGSGTRLTVV.

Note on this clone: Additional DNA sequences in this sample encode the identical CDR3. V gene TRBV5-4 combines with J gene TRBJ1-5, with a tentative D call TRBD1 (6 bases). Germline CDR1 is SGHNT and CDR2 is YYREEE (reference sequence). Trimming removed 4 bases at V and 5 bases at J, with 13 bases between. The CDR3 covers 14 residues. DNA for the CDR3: TGTGCCAGCAGCCTACAGGGTTCGGATCAGCCCCAGCATTTT. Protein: CASSLQGSDQPQHF.

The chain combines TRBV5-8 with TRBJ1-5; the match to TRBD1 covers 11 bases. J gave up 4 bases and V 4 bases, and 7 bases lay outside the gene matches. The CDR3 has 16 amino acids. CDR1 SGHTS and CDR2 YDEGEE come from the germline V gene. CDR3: CASSRPGQGGNQPQHF. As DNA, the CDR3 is TGTGCCAGCAGCCGCCCGGGACAGGGGGGGAATCAGCCCCAGCATTTT.

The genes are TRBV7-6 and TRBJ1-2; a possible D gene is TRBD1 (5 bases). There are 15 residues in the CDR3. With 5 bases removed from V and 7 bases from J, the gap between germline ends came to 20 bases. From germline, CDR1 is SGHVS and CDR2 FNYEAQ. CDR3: CASSPLSGGDRGYTF. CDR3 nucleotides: TGTGCCAGCAGCCCCCTCTCTGGGGGGGACCGTGGCTACACCTTC.

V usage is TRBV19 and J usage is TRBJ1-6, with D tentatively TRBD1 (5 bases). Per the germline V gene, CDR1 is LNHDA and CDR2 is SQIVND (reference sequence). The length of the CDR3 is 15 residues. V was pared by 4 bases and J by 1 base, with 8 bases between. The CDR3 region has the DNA TGTGCCAGTAGTACCAGGGATTCCTATAATTCACCCCTCCACTTT. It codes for CASSTRDSYNSPLHF.

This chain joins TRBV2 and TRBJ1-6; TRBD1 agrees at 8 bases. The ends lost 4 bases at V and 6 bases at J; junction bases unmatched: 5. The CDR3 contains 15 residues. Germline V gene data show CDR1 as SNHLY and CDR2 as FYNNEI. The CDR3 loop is CASSGTGRGNSPLHF. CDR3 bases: TGTGCCAGCAGTGGGACAGGGCGGGGTAATTCACCCCTCCACTTT.

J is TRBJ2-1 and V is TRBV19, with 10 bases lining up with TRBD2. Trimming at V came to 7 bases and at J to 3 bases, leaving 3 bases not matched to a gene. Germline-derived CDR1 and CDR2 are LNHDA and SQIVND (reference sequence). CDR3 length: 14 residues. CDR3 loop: CASTAGGHYNEQFF. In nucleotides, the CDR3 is TGTGCCAGTACAGCGGGGGGGCACTACAATGAGCAGTTCTTC.

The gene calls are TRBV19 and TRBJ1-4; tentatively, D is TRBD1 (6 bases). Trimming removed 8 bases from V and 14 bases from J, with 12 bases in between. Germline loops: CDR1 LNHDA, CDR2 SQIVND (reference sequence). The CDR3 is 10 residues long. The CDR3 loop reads CASGTGKLFF. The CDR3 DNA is TGTGCCAGTGGTACAGGGAAGCTGTTTTTT.

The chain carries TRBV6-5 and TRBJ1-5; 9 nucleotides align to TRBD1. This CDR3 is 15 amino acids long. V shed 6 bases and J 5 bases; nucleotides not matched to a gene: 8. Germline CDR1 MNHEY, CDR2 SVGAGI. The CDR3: CASSRNRGLYQPQHF. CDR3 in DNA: TGTGCCAGCAGCCGGAACAGGGGGCTGTATCAGCCCCAGCATTTT.

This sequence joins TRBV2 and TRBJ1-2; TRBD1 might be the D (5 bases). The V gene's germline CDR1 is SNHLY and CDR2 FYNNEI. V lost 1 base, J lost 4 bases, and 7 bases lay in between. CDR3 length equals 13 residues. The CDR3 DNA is TGTGCCAGCAGTGAAGGGGGCGGCTATGGCTACACCTTC. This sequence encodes CASSEGGGYGYTF.

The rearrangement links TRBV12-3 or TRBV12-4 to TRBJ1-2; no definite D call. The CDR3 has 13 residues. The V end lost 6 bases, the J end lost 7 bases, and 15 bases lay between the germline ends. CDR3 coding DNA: TGTGCCAGCAGCGTCGGAGGACGGGGTGGCTACACCTTC. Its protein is CASSVGGRGGYTF.

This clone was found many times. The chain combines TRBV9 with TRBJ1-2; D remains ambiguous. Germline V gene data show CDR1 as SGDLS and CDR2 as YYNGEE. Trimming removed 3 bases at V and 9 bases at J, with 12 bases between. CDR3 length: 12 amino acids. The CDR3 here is CASSGRPRSYTF. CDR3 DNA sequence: TGTGCCAGCAGCGGACGACCGAGGAGCTACACCTTC.